Below, 21 T cell receptor beta chains from the same sample are listed, as sequenced in a study of blood T cell repertoires in COVID-19. Profiling relied on immunoSEQ multiplex PCR, and the TCRdb table lists in-frame clones only, not all of them. The sample includes roughly 38,000 clones, roughly nine tenths of them seen just once. The sequenced sample was peripheral blood. The origin of the receptors is a man between 65 and 85 years old with acute or convalescent COVID-19.

The chain joins TRBV7-9 to TRBJ2-5; D is undetermined. The CDR3 spans 14 residues. Germline assignment: CDR1 SEHNR and CDR2 FQNEAQ (reference sequence). The ends were cut back, 2 bases at V and 5 bases at J, with 12 bases in the middle. The CDR3 is CASSLFGGSETQYF. DNA for the CDR3: TGTGCCAGCAGCTTATTTGGCGGATCGGAGACCCAGTACTTC.

The chain combines TRBV7-2 with TRBJ2-5; no reliable D call. CDR1 is SGHTA, CDR2 FQGNSA, per germline. V gave up 4 bases and J gave up 5 bases, with 11 bases separating them. The CDR3 length is 13 residues. The DNA of the CDR3 is TGTGCCAGCAGCTCAAACACCCTCGAGACCCAGTACTTC. Translated: CASSSNTLETQYF.

DNA of the CDR3: TGTGCCAGCAGCTTATTCGACAGTCCGATGACCCAGTACTTC. It yields the protein CASSLFDSPMTQYF. The chain carries TRBV7-2 and TRBJ2-5; weak D call: TRBD1 (5 bases). CDR1 and CDR2 (germline): SGHTA, FQGNSA. This CDR3 region has 14 residues. V lost 2 bases, J lost 7 bases, and 14 bases lay in between.

This clone was seen a handful of times. The chain is built from TRBV5-8 and TRBJ2-7, with 8 bases aligning to TRBD1. The CDR3 contains 15 residues. Germline CDR1 is SGHTS and CDR2 is YDEGEE. J gave up 3 bases and V 3 bases, and 8 bases lay outside the gene matches. Here the CDR3 reads CASSSRTGHVYEQYF. For the CDR3, the DNA is TGTGCCAGCAGCTCGAGGACAGGGCACGTCTACGAGCAGTACTTC.

This clone has a single count. The gene calls are TRBV6-2 or TRBV6-3 and TRBJ2-1; D remains unclear. The CDR3 runs 12 residues. Germline CDR1 MNHEY, CDR2 SVGEGT. V shed 1 base and J shed 8 bases, with 6 bases lying between them. In nucleotides, the CDR3 is TGTGCCAGCAGTTACTTTGTATATGAGCAGTTCTTC. Its protein is CASSYFVYEQFF.

This clone was counted only a few times. The chain is built from TRBV18 and TRBJ1-5; no reliable D call. V was pared by 1 base and J by 7 bases, with 11 bases between. The germline gives CDR1 KGHSH, CDR2 LQKENI. The CDR3 contains 14 residues. The CDR3 loop reads CASSPQPSGQPQHF. The CDR3 DNA is TGTGCCAGCTCACCACAGCCCTCCGGGCAGCCCCAGCATTTT.

The chain combines TRBV28 with TRBJ1-2; a possible D gene is TRBD1 (6 bases). Germline V gene data show CDR1 as MDHEN and CDR2 as SYDVKM. Deletions cut 3 bases from V and 7 bases from J, with 12 bases between. CDR3 length equals 13 residues. The CDR3 DNA sequence: TGTGCCAGCAGTTTCGTGGGGGCCCTTGGCTACACCTTC. Translation: CASSFVGALGYTF.

In this sample, this clone turned up once. The rearrangement joins TRBV10-3 to TRBJ2-1; no clear D gene. CDR3 size: 14 residues. Trimming shortened V by 2 bases and J by 5 bases, and 10 bases separated the two germline ends. Germline V gives CDR1 ENHRY, CDR2 SYGVKD. The CDR3 protein is CAISENSVDNEQFF. The CDR3 region has the DNA TGTGCCATCAGTGAGAACTCGGTCGACAATGAGCAGTTCTTC.

The V and J genes are TRBV19 and TRBJ1-6, with 9 positions matching TRBD1. Germline CDR1 is LNHDA and CDR2 is SQIVND (reference sequence). The length of the CDR3 is 16 residues. V lost 11 bases and J lost 9; bases outside the gene matches: 17. DNA of the CDR3: TGTGCCTCCAATTCCCCATACAGGGGGCAAGGTTCACCCCTCCACTTT. Its protein is CASNSPYRGQGSPLHF.

The rearrangement joins TRBV15 to TRBJ1-1; D not resolved. From germline, CDR1 is LNHNV and CDR2 YYDKDF (reference sequence). The CDR3 covers 14 residues. V was pared by 7 bases and J by 0 bases, with 12 bases between. The CDR3 region is CATTPRGVNTEAFF. For the CDR3, the DNA is TGTGCCACCACCCCTAGAGGCGTGAACACTGAAGCTTTCTTT.

The chain is built from TRBV5-4 and TRBJ2-2; 7 nucleotides align to TRBD2. V gave up 4 bases and J gave up 1 base; unmatched junction bases: 4. This CDR3 comprises 15 residues. Germline V CDR1 and CDR2: SGHNT, YYREEE (reference sequence). The CDR3 coding sequence is TGTGCCAGCAGCCATAGCGGGTTGAACACCGGGGAGCTGTTTTTT. Its translation is CASSHSGLNTGELFF.

The rearrangement joins TRBV9 to TRBJ1-6; D uncertain. The V end was cut by 2 bases, the J end by 6 bases, with 9 bases between. Per the germline V gene, CDR1 is SGDLS and CDR2 is YYNGEE. There are 14 residues in the CDR3. CDR3 region: CASSVAGTNSPLHF. The CDR3 nucleotides read TGTGCCAGCAGCGTGGCAGGCACTAATTCACCCCTCCACTTT. Full variable domain (remainder filled in from reference TRBV9 and TRBJ1-6): DSGVTQTPKHLITATGQRVTLRCSPRSGDLSVYWYQQSLDQGLQFLIQYYNGEERAKGNILERFSAQQFPDLHSELNLSSLELGDSALYFCASSVAGTNSPLHFGNGTRLTVT.

The rearrangement uses TRBV29-1 and TRBJ2-1; D is unclear. Looked up from germline, CDR1 is SQVTM and CDR2 is ANQGSEA. The length of the CDR3 is 12 residues. The V end lost 3 bases, the J end lost 7 bases, and 10 bases lay between the germline ends. This CDR3 is CSVEADRNEQFF. The CDR3 nucleotides read TGCAGCGTTGAGGCGGATCGTAATGAGCAGTTCTTC.

J is TRBJ2-6 and V is TRBV7-3; 8 positions match TRBD1. Per the germline V gene, CDR1 is SGHTA and CDR2 is FQGTGA. CDR3 size: 17 residues. V shed 1 base, J shed 2 bases, and the junction held 4 bases outside the gene matches. The CDR3 region is CASSLNAGGAGANVLTF. CDR3 DNA sequence: TGTGCCAGCAGCTTAAATGCAGGGGGCGCTGGGGCCAACGTCCTGACTTTC.

The chain is built from TRBV5-1 and TRBJ2-3; TRBD2 matches at 13 bases. Unmatched junction bases numbered 11, after V lost 4 bases and J lost 0 bases. CDR1 SGHRS and CDR2 YFSETQ come from the germline V gene. The CDR3 is 19 residues long. CDR3 sequence (DNA): TGCGCCAGCAGCCAATCCTCAAAACTAGCGGGAGGGAGCACAGATACGCAGTATTTT. Its translation is CASSQSSKLAGGSTDTQYF.

The V gene is TRBV5-4, the J gene TRBJ2-5; a possible D gene is TRBD2 (6 bases). This CDR3 region has 14 residues. CDR1 SGHNT and CDR2 YYREEE come from the germline V gene (reference sequence). Between the trimmed V and J ends, which lost 3 bases and 5 bases, there was a span of 14 bases. In DNA form, the CDR3 reads TGTGCCAGCAGCTCGAGACTAGGTGAGGAGACCCAGTACTTC. It is translated as CASSSRLGEETQYF. Based on the CDR3 plus reference TRBV5-4 and TRBJ2-5, the full variable domain is ETGVTQSPTHLIKTRGQQVTLRCSSQSGHNTVSWYQQALGQGPQFIFQYYREEENGRGNFPPRFSGLQFPNYSSELNVNALELDDSALYLCASSSRLGEETQYFGPGTRLLVL.

The CDR3, as DNA: TGCGCCAGCAGTCAAATAGACACCGAAACCTTCTACACTGAAGCTTTCTTT. Translation gives CASSQIDTETFYTEAFF. The chain links TRBV23-1 to TRBJ1-1; D not certain. TRBV23-1 is assigned to the ORF class and has an uncertain function. The CDR3 runs to 17 residues. V was cut by 2 bases and J by 3 bases, with 19 bases left in between.

J is TRBJ1-1 and V is TRBV18; a weak D match, TRBD1 (5 bases). Germline CDR1 reads KGHSH; CDR2 reads LQKENI. This CDR3 is built from 13 residues. V was pared by 6 bases and J by 1 base, with 9 bases between. The CDR3 bases are TGTGCCAGCTCTCAAGACAGGAACACTGAAGCTTTCTTT. Its protein is CASSQDRNTEAFF.

The chain employs TRBV4-1 and TRBJ2-1; TRBD2 matches at 10 bases. Germline V gene lookup returns CDR1 MGHRA and CDR2 YSYEKL. Germline trimming cut 4 bases from V and 7 bases from J; bases unmatched to any gene: 10. This CDR3 contains 16 residues. CDR3 DNA sequence: TGCGCCAGCAGCCCCCTCCCAGCGGGAGGGCGGAATGAGCAGTTCTTC. This gives the protein CASSPLPAGGRNEQFF.

V gene TRBV4-3 combines with J gene TRBJ1-1; TRBD1 matches at 8 bases. The CDR3 contains 18 residues. V shed 0 bases, J shed 1 base, and the junction held 10 bases outside the gene matches. The germline gives CDR1 LGHNA, CDR2 YSLEER. The CDR3 loop is CASSQDLIEGTGNTEAFF. For the CDR3, the DNA is TGCGCCAGCAGCCAAGATCTTATTGAGGGGACAGGGAACACTGAAGCTTTCTTT.

The CDR3 is CASSYWGQGNGELFF. Here the CDR3 DNA reads TGTGCCAGCAGTTACTGGGGACAGGGGAACGGGGAGCTGTTTTTT. The V and J genes are TRBV6-2 or TRBV6-3 and TRBJ2-2, with 10 nucleotides matching TRBD1. Germline V gene lookup returns CDR1 MNHEY and CDR2 SVGEGT. Unmatched junction bases numbered 3, after V lost 1 base and J lost 7 bases. The CDR3 contains 15 residues.